This record looks at one T cell receptor beta chain sequence and its context. In germline, CDR1 is LGHNA, CDR2 YNFKEQ. The length of the CDR3 is 13 residues. V lost 0 bases and J lost 4, with 4 bases in between. Profiled with immunoSEQ multiplex PCR; TCRdb holds only in-frame clones, not every one. Of approximately 20,000 clones listed, 70% to 90% were seen once; the top ten hold 11%. The sample is drawn from a study of control samples from healthy donors and cancer patients. The TCR was taken from a woman in her seventies with colorectal cancer. Sequenced material: PBMCs. V is TRBV4-2 and J is TRBJ1-3; D ambiguous. The CDR3 bases are TGTGCCAGCAGCCAAGACAGAGGAAACACCATATATTTT. This translates into CASSQDRGNTIYF.